This T cell receptor beta chain was observed in a study of T-cell reconstitution after alpha-beta-depleted transplantation in children. V dropped 2 bases and J dropped 5 bases, with 10 bases sitting between them. This CDR3 is 14 amino acids long. The germline V gene encodes CDR1 SGHTA and CDR2 FQGNSA. A library of TCRbeta sequences, prepared with unique molecular identifiers, was generated. Via MiXCR, TCRdb re-called the PCR reads, giving one row per CDR3 protein. The sample lists about 230,000 distinct CDR3 sequences; 7.5% to 10% were seen once. This clonotype was observed many times. This chain uses TRBV7-2 with TRBJ1-5; D not certain. This TCR came from a human donor who donated a stem cell graft to a child with SCID. Material: PBMCs from the stem cell graft donor, obtained from the stem cell graft. The CDR3 DNA reads TGTGCCAGCAGCTTAAGGTCAGGCTATCAGCCCCAGCATTTT. It translates to CASSLRSGYQPQHF.